This note documents a single TCR beta chain sequence. This record comes from a study of T cells in Graves' hyperthyroidism and ophthalmopathy. Template material for amplifying TCR beta CDR3 regions consisted of RNA transcripts. Carried out on the TCR CDR3, a first-round RT-PCR used the HTBI primer set. TCRdb ran MiXCR on the multiplex PCR reads and lists one entry per CDR3 protein. The repertoire has about 300,000 distinct CDR3 sequences, about an eighth of them found once; the top ten carry under 8%. V lost 1 base to trimming and J lost 2 bases; unmatched junction nucleotides: 3. CDR3 length: 17 residues. Looked up from germline, CDR1 is LNHDA and CDR2 is SQIVND (reference sequence).

The material sequenced was blood. The rearrangement joins TRBV19 to TRBJ2-3; the match to TRBD2 covers 13 bases. The clonotype comes from a woman in her thirties or forties with Graves' hyperthyroidism. CDR3 loop: CASSIGGLAGHTDTQYF. The CDR3 region has the DNA TGTGCCAGTAGTATAGGGGGACTAGCGGGGCACACAGATACGCAGTATTTT.